The 15 T cell receptor beta chains in this list originate from one sample, sequenced in a study of Graves' ophthalmopathy and Graves' hyperthyroidism. Scientists amplified the TCR beta CDR3 regions from RNA transcripts. First-round RT-PCR with HTBI primers preceded a second-round multiplex PCR. TCRdb ran MiXCR on the multiplex PCR reads and lists one entry per CDR3 protein. The sample consists of some 1.1 million distinct CDR3 sequences, about 40% of them appearing once. Sequencing used peripheral blood or thyroid tissue (not recorded which). Receptor source: an adult man with Graves' hyperthyroidism.

This clonotype has only a few counts. The chain joins TRBV5-1 to TRBJ1-1; D gene ambiguous. Germline CDR1 and CDR2: SGHRS and YFSETQ. The CDR3 is 16 amino acids. V dropped 0 bases and J dropped 0 bases, with 12 bases sitting between them. The CDR3 bases are TGCGCCAGCAGCTTGGGTCACCCCAGGATGAACACTGAAGCTTTCTTT. As protein: CASSLGHPRMNTEAFF.

The chain carries TRBV24-1 and TRBJ2-2; D is unresolved. The CDR3 is made up of 14 amino acids. The V and J ends lost 6 bases and 2 bases respectively, with 9 bases between them. Germline CDR1 and CDR2: KGHDR and SFDVKD. The CDR3 DNA follows: TGTGCCACCAGTCCCCGCAGCAACACCGGGGAGCTGTTTTTT. Amino acids: CATSPRSNTGELFF.

The V call is TRBV12-3 or TRBV12-4, the J call TRBJ2-6; unclear D gene. The V end was cut by 5 bases, the J end by 5 bases, with 7 bases between. The CDR3 length is 13 residues. The CDR3 region has the DNA TGTGCCAGCAGTGAACGCAGGGCCAACGTCCTGACTTTC. This translates into CASSERRANVLTF.

Ten or more counts support this clonotype. The chain uses TRBV7-9 and TRBJ1-5; D gene unclear. Per germline, CDR1 SEHNR and CDR2 FQNEAQ (reference sequence). There are 13 residues in the CDR3. Trimming cost V 2 bases and J 6 bases, with 8 bases left between them. CDR3: CASSLIAGQPQHF. The DNA of the CDR3 is TGTGCCAGCAGCTTAATTGCCGGTCAGCCCCAGCATTTT.

The J gene is TRBJ1-5, the V gene TRBV7-2; D is perhaps TRBD1 (6 bases). Germline loops: CDR1 SGHTA, CDR2 FQGNSA. V gave up 5 bases and J gave up 0 bases, with 14 bases separating them. The CDR3 runs to 16 residues. The CDR3 DNA reads TGTGCCAGCAGCCCCGTTACAGGGTATAGCAATCAGCCCCAGCATTTT. Amino acid sequence: CASSPVTGYSNQPQHF. The variable domain in full, with the rest retrieved from reference TRBV7-2 and TRBJ1-5, is GAGVSQSPSNKVTEKGKDVELRCDPISGHTALYWYRQSLGQGLEFLIYFQGNSAPDKSGLPSDRFSAERTGGSVSTLTIQRTQQEDSAVYLCASSPVTGYSNQPQHFGDGTRLSIL.

The rearrangement joins TRBV13 to TRBJ2-7; the D is unclear. Germline V gene lookup returns CDR1 PRHDT and CDR2 FYEKMQ (reference sequence). There are 14 residues in the CDR3. With 2 bases removed from V and 3 bases from J, the gap between germline ends came to 11 bases. The CDR3 DNA is TGTGCCAGCAGCTTAAAAGGCAGTAACTACGAGCAGTACTTC. Protein: CASSLKGSNYEQYF.

The rearrangement joins TRBV10-2 to TRBJ1-2; a weak D match, TRBD1 (6 bases). Trimming pared 2 bases from V and 6 bases from J, leaving 10 bases between. There are 13 residues in the CDR3. CDR1 is WSHSY and CDR2 is SAAADI in the germline V gene. This CDR3 is CASSEPDSNGYTF. The DNA of the CDR3 is TGCGCCAGCAGTGAGCCGGACAGCAATGGCTACACCTTC.

This clonotype occurred a few times. The chain employs TRBV7-6 and TRBJ2-2; the D is unclear. The CDR3 is 17 residues long. CDR1 is SGHVS, CDR2 FNYEAQ, per germline. Trimming removed 3 bases at V and 2 bases at J, with 16 bases between. CDR3 nucleotide sequence: TGTGCCAGCAGCTTCAATCCCCAGGCGCCTAACACCGGGGAGCTGTTTTTT. Protein sequence: CASSFNPQAPNTGELFF.

This clonotype was counted many times. This chain uses TRBV20-1 with TRBJ1-6; D unresolved. V was pared by 1 base and J by 7 bases, with 8 bases between. Germline V gene data show CDR1 as DFQATT and CDR2 as SNEGSKA (reference sequence). The CDR3 has 13 amino acids. The CDR3 nucleotides are TGCAGTGCTAGAGGCAGTCCCAATTCACCCCTCCACTTT. Its protein product is CSARGSPNSPLHF.

The chain uses TRBV2 and TRBJ2-7; D is unclear. The J call may not be correct, given that the DNA end is closer to TRBJ1-2. This CDR3 has 13 amino acids. From germline, CDR1 is SNHLY and CDR2 FYNNEI. The DNA for the CDR3 is TGTGCCAGCAGTTCGGGCTCCCTTTATGGCTACACCTTC. Its translation: CASSSGSLYGYTF.

The rearrangement uses TRBV7-6 and TRBJ2-2; the D is unclear. The CDR3 is 16 residues long. Deletions cut 2 bases from V and 0 bases from J, with 10 bases between. CDR1 and CDR2 from the germline V gene are SGHVS and FNYEAQ. This CDR3 reads CASSLNGAANTGELFF. The CDR3 DNA reads TGTGCCAGCAGCTTAAACGGCGCAGCGAACACCGGGGAGCTGTTTTTT.

The chain links TRBV9 to TRBJ2-7, with D perhaps TRBD2 (6 bases). Germline V gene lookup returns CDR1 SGDLS and CDR2 YYNGEE. V lost 4 bases, J lost 3 bases, and 20 bases lay in between. This CDR3 has 16 residues. The CDR3 coding sequence is TGTGCCAGCAGCCCCGCCGGGACTCCCTGGAGCTACGAGCAGTACTTC. This gives the protein CASSPAGTPWSYEQYF.

The V and J genes are TRBV27 and TRBJ1-6; 8 bases line up with TRBD1. CDR1 is MNHEY and CDR2 is SMNVEV in the germline V gene (reference sequence). The ends lost 7 bases at V and 6 bases at J; junction bases unmatched: 8. CDR3 size: 15 residues. This chain's CDR3 is CASNDGQGINSPLHF. The CDR3 DNA is TGTGCCAGCAACGACGGACAGGGCATTAATTCACCCCTCCACTTT.

The gene calls are TRBV11-2 and TRBJ1-2; perhaps TRBD1 as D (5 bases). CDR3 size: 14 residues. The germline V gene encodes CDR1 SGHAT and CDR2 FQNNGV. The germline V and J ends were trimmed by 7 bases and 0 bases, with 12 bases remaining between them. The CDR3 loop is CASNQRGPNYGYTF. CDR3 sequence (DNA): TGTGCCAGCAATCAAAGGGGTCCTAACTATGGCTACACCTTC.

The chain carries TRBV5-6 and TRBJ2-7; D is unresolved. V was trimmed by 3 bases and J by 3 bases, leaving 10 bases between them. CDR1 is SGHDT, CDR2 YYEEEE, per germline. The CDR3 is 13 amino acids. This CDR3 reads CASSSGNNYEQYF. The CDR3 DNA sequence: TGTGCCAGCAGCTCTGGGAACAACTACGAGCAGTACTTC.